This passage covers 8 T cell receptor beta chains from one sample sequenced in a study of T cells after yellow fever vaccination. TCRdb analysed the 5' RACE reads with MiXCR anew, one entry per CDR3 protein. The sample has a few hundred thousand distinct CDR3 sequences, 4.1% seen once. Specimen: PBMCs, collected 5 days after the yellow fever booster vaccination. These TCRs come from a man between 18 and 29 years old who received the YFV17D yellow fever vaccine.

The CDR3 protein is CASSRIMNTEAFF. The DNA of the CDR3 is TGCGCCAGCAGCCGGATCATGAACACTGAAGCTTTCTTT. The chain links TRBV5-1 to TRBJ1-1; the D is unclear. V gave up 4 bases and J gave up 0 bases, with 7 bases separating them. The CDR3 length is 13 residues. Germline V gene data show CDR1 as SGHRS and CDR2 as YFSETQ. Together with reference TRBV5-1 and TRBJ1-1, the CDR3 gives the full variable domain: KAGVTQTPRYLIKTRGQQVTLSCSPISGHRSVSWYQQTPGQGLQFLFEYFSETQRNKGNFPGRFSGRQFSNSRSEMNVSTLELGDSALYLCASSRIMNTEAFFGQGTRLTVV.

The V call is TRBV5-4, the J call TRBJ1-2, with TRBD1 identical over 9 bases. This CDR3 has 16 residues. The V segment lost 0 bases and the J segment 5 bases; nucleotides outside the gene matches: 8. Germline V gives CDR1 SGHNT, CDR2 YYREEE (reference sequence). Here the CDR3 reads CASSLGGPGQGYGYTF. The DNA of the CDR3 is TGTGCCAGCAGCTTGGGAGGGCCGGGACAGGGATATGGCTACACCTTC.

At least ten counts were recorded for this clonotype. This chain joins TRBV11-2 and TRBJ1-2; D unclear. In germline, CDR1 is SGHAT, CDR2 FQNNGV. Trimming shortened V by 2 bases and J by 6 bases, and 10 bases separated the two germline ends. This CDR3 region has 13 residues. CDR3 loop: CASSLYGVDGYTF. CDR3 DNA sequence: TGTGCCAGCAGCTTATATGGGGTCGATGGCTACACCTTC.

This clonotype showed up just a few times. V gene TRBV7-6 combines with J gene TRBJ2-7; D possibly uses TRBD1 or TRBD2 (6 bases each). V was trimmed by 1 base and J by 1 base, leaving 17 bases between them. Germline V gene lookup returns CDR1 SGHVS and CDR2 FNYEAQ. The CDR3 is 17 residues long. The CDR3 reads CASSLDPVGGSSYEQYF. The CDR3 nucleotides read TGTGCCAGCAGCTTAGATCCGGTGGGGGGCTCTTCCTACGAGCAGTACTTC.

The table lists this clonotype with many counts. V gene TRBV7-8 combines with J gene TRBJ2-1, with TRBD2 matching 7 bases. Germline V gene lookup returns CDR1 SGHVS and CDR2 FQNEAQ. The CDR3 is 16 residues long. V gave up 5 bases and J gave up 6 bases; unmatched junction bases: 13. The CDR3 sequence: CASSPRERGVFNEQFF. The CDR3 DNA follows: TGTGCCAGCAGCCCGAGGGAGCGGGGAGTGTTCAATGAGCAGTTCTTC. Using reference TRBV7-8 and TRBJ2-1 for the parts outside the CDR3, the full variable domain is GAGVSQSPRYKVAKRGQDVALRCDPISGHVSLFWYQQALGQGPEFLTYFQNEAQLDKSGLPSDRFFAERPEGSVSTLKIQRTQQEDSAVYLCASSPRERGVFNEQFFGPGTRLTVL.

This clonotype showed up many times. The rearrangement joins TRBV7-9 to TRBJ2-2; D is unresolved. Per the germline V gene, CDR1 is SEHNR and CDR2 is FQNEAQ (reference sequence). V was clipped by 4 bases and J by 4 bases, with 10 bases between them. CDR3 length: 14 residues. CDR3 loop: CASSSLAATGELFF. The DNA of the CDR3 is TGTGCCAGCAGCTCCTTAGCCGCCACCGGGGAGCTGTTTTTT.

The chain employs TRBV4-3 and TRBJ1-5; TRBD1 aligns across 9 bases. The V gene's germline CDR1 is LGHNA and CDR2 YSLEER. The CDR3 totals 16 residues. The V segment lost 0 bases and the J segment 3 bases; nucleotides outside the gene matches: 3. CDR3 in DNA: TGCGCCAGCAGCCAAGATCGGGACAGGGTCAATCAGCCCCAGCATTTT. Protein product: CASSQDRDRVNQPQHF.

At least ten counts were recorded for this clonotype. V is TRBV7-9 and J is TRBJ2-3; a possible D gene is TRBD2 (6 bases). The CDR3 extends over 14 amino acids. Trimming removed 5 bases from V and 3 bases from J, with 12 bases in between. Germline-derived CDR1 and CDR2 are SEHNR and FQNEAQ (reference sequence). Here the CDR3 reads CASSPWAGTDTQYF. In DNA form, the CDR3 reads TGTGCCAGCAGCCCTTGGGCGGGGACAGATACGCAGTATTTT.